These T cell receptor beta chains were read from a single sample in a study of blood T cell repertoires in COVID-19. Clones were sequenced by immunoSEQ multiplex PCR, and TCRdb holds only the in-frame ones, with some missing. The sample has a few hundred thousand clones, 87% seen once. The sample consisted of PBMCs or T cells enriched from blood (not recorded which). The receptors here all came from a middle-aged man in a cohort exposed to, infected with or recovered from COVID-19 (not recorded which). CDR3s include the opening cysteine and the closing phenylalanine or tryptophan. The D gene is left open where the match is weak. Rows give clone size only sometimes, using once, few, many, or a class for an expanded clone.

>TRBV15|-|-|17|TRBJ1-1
CATSLGGGPVVNTEAFF
TGTGCCACCAGCTTGGGGGGAGGGCCGGTTGTGAACACTGAAGCTTTCTTT
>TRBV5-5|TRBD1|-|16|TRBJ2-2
CASSWAGQGLTGELFF
TGTGCCAGCAGCTGGGCGGGACAGGGACTCACCGGGGAGCTGTTTTTT
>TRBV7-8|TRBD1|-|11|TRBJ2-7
CASRRTGGKYF
TGTGCCAGCAGACGGACAGGGGGGAAGTACTTC
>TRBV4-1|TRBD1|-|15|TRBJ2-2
CASKTGGTNTGELFF
TGCGCCAGCAAGACAGGGGGTACGAACACCGGGGAGCTGTTTTTT
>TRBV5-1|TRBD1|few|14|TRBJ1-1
CASTVGGGYTEAFF
TGCGCCAGCACGGTAGGGGGCGGGTACACTGAAGCTTTCTTT
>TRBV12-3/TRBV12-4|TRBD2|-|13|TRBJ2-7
CASTSGRTYEQYF
TGTGCCAGTACTAGCGGGAGGACCTACGAGCAGTACTTC
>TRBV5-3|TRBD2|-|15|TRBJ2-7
CARSPGTSGSQEQYF
TGTGCCAGAAGCCCCGGGACTAGCGGGAGCCAAGAGCAGTACTTC
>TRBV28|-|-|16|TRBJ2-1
CASSLASLASNNEQFF
TGTGCCAGCAGTTTAGCGTCCCTAGCGTCTAACAATGAGCAGTTCTTC
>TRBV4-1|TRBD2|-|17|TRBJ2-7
CASSLLEPSGTSYEQYF
TGCGCCAGCAGCCTCTTAGAGCCTAGCGGGACTTCCTACGAGCAGTACTTC
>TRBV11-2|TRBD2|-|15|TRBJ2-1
CASRGLVLSYNEQFF
TGTGCCAGCAGGGGACTAGTTCTTTCCTACAATGAGCAGTTCTTC
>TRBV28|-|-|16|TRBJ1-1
CASSSPRQVPNTEAFF
TGTGCCAGCAGTTCTCCCCGCCAGGTTCCGAACACTGAAGCTTTCTTT
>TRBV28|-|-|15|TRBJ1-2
CASSFAAGTNYGYTF
TGTGCCAGCAGTTTCGCCGCAGGGACTAACTATGGCTACACCTTC
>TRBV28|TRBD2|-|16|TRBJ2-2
CASIVAGGSYTGELFF
TGTGCCAGCATTGTAGCGGGAGGATCGTACACCGGGGAGCTGTTTTTT
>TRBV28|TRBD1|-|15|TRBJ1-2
CASSLGTGVNYGYTF
TGTGCCAGCAGTCTAGGGACAGGTGTCAACTATGGCTACACCTTC